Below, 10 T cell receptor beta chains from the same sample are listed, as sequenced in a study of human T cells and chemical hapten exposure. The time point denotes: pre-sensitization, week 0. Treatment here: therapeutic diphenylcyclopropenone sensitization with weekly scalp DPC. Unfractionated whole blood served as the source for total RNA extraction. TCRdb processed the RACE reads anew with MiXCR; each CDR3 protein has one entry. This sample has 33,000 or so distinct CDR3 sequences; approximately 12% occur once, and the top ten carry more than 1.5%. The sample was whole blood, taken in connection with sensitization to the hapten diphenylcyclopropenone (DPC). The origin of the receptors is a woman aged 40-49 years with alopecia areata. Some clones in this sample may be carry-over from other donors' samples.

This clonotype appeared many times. The DNA of the CDR3 is TGCAGCGCCGGACACGACGAGCAGTACTTC. Its protein product is CSAGHDEQYF. The chain carries TRBV29-1 and TRBJ2-7; a weak D match, TRBD1 (5 bases). Trimming pared 7 bases from V and 5 bases from J, leaving 9 bases between. The CDR3 contains 10 residues. In germline, CDR1 is SQVTM, CDR2 ANQGSEA.

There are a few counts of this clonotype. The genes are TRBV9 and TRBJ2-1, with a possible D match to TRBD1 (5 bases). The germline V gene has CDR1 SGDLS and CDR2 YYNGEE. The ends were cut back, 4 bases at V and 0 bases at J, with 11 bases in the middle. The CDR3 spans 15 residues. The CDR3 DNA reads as TGTGCCAGCAGCTGGGGCGGTAGCTCCTACAATGAGCAGTTCTTC. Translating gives CASSWGGSSYNEQFF.

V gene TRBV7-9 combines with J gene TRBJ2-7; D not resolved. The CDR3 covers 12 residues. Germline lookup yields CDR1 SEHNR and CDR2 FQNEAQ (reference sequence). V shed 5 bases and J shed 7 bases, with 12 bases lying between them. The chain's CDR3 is CASSPLSPEQYF. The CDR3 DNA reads TGTGCCAGCAGCCCCTTGAGCCCTGAGCAGTACTTC.

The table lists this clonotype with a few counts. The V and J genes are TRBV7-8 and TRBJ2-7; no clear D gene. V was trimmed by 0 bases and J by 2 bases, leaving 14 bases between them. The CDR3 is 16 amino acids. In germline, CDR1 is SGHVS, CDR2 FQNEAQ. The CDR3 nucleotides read TGTGCCAGCAGCTTAGCTTCCCAGGCCCTTGCCTACGAGCAGTACTTC. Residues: CASSLASQALAYEQYF.

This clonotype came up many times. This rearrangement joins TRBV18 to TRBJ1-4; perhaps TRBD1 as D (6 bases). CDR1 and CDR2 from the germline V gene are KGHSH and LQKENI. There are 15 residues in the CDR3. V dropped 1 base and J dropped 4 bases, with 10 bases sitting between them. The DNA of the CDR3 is TGTGCCAGCTCACCACTACTACAGGGTAATGAAAAACTGTTTTTT. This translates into CASSPLLQGNEKLFF.

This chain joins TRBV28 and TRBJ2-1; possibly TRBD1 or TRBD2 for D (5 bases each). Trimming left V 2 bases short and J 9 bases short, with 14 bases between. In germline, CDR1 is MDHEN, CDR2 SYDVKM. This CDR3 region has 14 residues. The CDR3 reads CASSLSQGVTEQFF. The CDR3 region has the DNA TGTGCCAGCAGTTTAAGTCAGGGAGTAACTGAGCAGTTCTTC.

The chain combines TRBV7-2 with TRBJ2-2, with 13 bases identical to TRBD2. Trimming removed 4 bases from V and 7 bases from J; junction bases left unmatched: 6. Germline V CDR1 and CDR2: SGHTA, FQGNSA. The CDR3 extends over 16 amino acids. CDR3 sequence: CASSSGLAGVVGELFF. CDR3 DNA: TGTGCCAGCAGCTCAGGACTAGCGGGAGTGGTCGGGGAGCTGTTTTTT. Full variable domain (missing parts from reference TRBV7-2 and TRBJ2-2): GAGVSQSPSNKVTEKGKDVELRCDPISGHTALYWYRQSLGQGLEFLIYFQGNSAPDKSGLPSDRFSAERTGGSVSTLTIQRTQQEDSAVYLCASSSGLAGVVGELFFGEGSRLTVL.

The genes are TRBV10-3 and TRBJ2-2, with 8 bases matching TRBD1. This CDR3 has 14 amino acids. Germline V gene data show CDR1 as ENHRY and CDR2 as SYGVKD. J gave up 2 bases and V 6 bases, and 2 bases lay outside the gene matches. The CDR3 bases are TGTGCCATCAGCGGACAGGGCAACACCGGGGAGCTGTTTTTT. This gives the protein CAISGQGNTGELFF.

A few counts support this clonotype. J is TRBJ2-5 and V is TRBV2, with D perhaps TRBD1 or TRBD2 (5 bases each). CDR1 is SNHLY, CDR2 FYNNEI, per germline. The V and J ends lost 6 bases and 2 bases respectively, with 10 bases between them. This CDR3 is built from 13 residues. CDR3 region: CASRGRRQETQYF. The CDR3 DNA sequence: TGTGCCAGCAGGGGACGGAGACAAGAGACCCAGTACTTC. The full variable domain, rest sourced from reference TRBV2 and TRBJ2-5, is EPEVTQTPSHQVTQMGQEVILRCVPISNHLYFYWYRQILGQKVEFLVSFYNNEISEKSEIFDDQFSVERPDGSNFTLKIRSTKLEDSAMYFCASRGRRQETQYFGPGTRLLVL.

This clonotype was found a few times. The CDR3 bases are TGTGCCAGCAGTTTAATCGTCACTGAAGCTTTCTTT. Protein: CASSLIVTEAFF. The chain links TRBV28 to TRBJ1-1; D remains unclear. Germline loops: CDR1 MDHEN, CDR2 SYDVKM. CDR3 length: 12 amino acids. V gave up 2 bases and J gave up 4 bases, with 5 bases separating them.